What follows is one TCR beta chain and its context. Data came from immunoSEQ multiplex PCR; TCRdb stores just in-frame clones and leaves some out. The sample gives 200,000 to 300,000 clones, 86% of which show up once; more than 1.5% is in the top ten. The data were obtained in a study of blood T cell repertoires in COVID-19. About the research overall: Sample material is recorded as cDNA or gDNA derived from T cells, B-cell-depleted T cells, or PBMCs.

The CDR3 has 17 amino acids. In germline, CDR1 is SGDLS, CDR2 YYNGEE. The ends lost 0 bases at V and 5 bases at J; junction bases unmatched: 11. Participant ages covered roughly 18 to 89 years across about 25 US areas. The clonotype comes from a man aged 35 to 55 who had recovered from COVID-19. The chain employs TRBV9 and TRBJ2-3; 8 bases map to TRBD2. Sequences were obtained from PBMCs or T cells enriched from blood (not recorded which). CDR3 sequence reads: CASSVEGAGEWGDTQYF. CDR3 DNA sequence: TGTGCCAGCAGCGTAGAGGGAGCGGGGGAGTGGGGAGATACGCAGTATTTT.